The TCR beta chain under discussion was sequenced for a study of breast tumors, draining lymph nodes, adjacent tissues. The lymph nodes were axillary draining lymph nodes from breast cancer patients. V lost 2 bases, J lost 9 bases, and 7 bases stayed unmatched. The CDR3 contains 16 residues. Germline V lookup: CDR1 KGHSH, CDR2 LQKENI. TCRdb re-analysed the multiplex PCR reads in MiXCR, keeping a single row per CDR3 protein. The sample lists 200,000 or so distinct CDR3 sequences, approximately 33% occurring once. This clonotype was counted a few times. The specimen sequenced was axillary lymph node tissue. V gene TRBV18 combines with J gene TRBJ2-1; 13 nucleotides agree with TRBD2. The TCR originated in a female donor with breast cancer. Some clones in this sample may be carry-over from other donors' samples. The CDR3 loop is CASSPSPLAGGVEQFF. CDR3 DNA sequence: TGTGCCAGCTCACCATCCCCACTAGCGGGAGGGGTTGAGCAGTTCTTC.